What follows describes a single T cell receptor beta chain. A few counts support this clone. Its recognized antigen is unknown. No quality values exist for individual bases; no much larger clone is one base distant. These data belong to a study of radiotherapy plus CTLA-4 blockade in lung cancer listed by TCRdb under 2018. For the study in its entirety: Objective responses were observed in more than 15% of enrolled patients, and disease control was achieved in approximately 29%. Points the paper makes about the study in general: After treatment with radiotherapy and ipilimumab, TCR clones that came from tumors expanded in the peripheral blood. Increased serum interferon-beta after radiation, together with early dynamic changes in blood T cell clones, were reported to be the strongest predictors of response.

According to the germline V gene (reference sequence), CDR1 reads LNHNV and CDR2 reads YYDKDF. CDR3 length: 19 amino acids, cysteine to phenylalanine. Only the CDR3 region is kept as DNA, spanning 57 bases read in frame from base 1. V has 0 bases trimmed and J has 2 bases trimmed; junction bases matching no gene number 5. The method behind the library was the immunoSEQ multiplex PCR assay. TCRdb took this table from immuneACCESS and kept in-frame rearrangements with V and J called. Such tables lack part of the clones; where checked against another copy, unresolved V genes explain under half of the gap, and the rest is unexplained. The sample table holds 30,000 or so clones, of which approximately 66% were seen once. The biggest ten clones account for 4% of the sample. The study tested focal radiation therapy combined with CTLA-4 blockade (ipilimumab) in patients with chemo-refractory metastatic non-small-cell lung cancer.

Sequencing used peripheral blood, obtained from a patient treated with radiotherapy plus ipilimumab. The TCR was taken from a human donor with non-small cell lung cancer who had stable disease on radiotherapy plus ipilimumab. The V and J segments used are TRBV15 and TRBJ2-3; 16 junctional bases match TRBD2. The CDR3 reads CATSRDMGTSGRATDTQYF. The DNA is as follows: TGTGCCACCAGCAGAGATATGGGGACTAGCGGGAGGGCCACAGATACGCAGTATTTT.